The TCR beta chain under discussion was sequenced for a study of blood T cell repertoires in COVID-19. The wider study: The cDNA or gDNA used as material had been derived from T cells, B-cell-depleted T cells, or PBMCs.

Authors' data handling: The authors estimated nucleated cell counts from reference gene primer amplification. Here immunoSEQ multiplex PCR was the method, and the copy in TCRdb shows in-frame clones only, minus some. V, J and clone size are those of that table, while D and trimming were read from the DNA. The table records around 430,000 clones, about nine tenths of them present only once. The clonotype originates from a woman aged 45-60 years with COVID-19, enrolled during active disease. Sequencing was done on a sample of peripheral blood.

Written as DNA, the CDR3 is TGTGCCAGCAGCTGGTCGAAGCGGAGCACAGATACGCAGTATTTT. Translation: CASSWSKRSTDTQYF. The rearrangement links TRBV25-1 to TRBJ2-3; TRBD2 is a possible D gene (5 bases). The CDR3 is 15 amino acids. Germline V gene lookup returns CDR1 MGHDK and CDR2 SYGVNS. Trimming stripped 6 bases from V and 0 bases from J, with 13 bases between.